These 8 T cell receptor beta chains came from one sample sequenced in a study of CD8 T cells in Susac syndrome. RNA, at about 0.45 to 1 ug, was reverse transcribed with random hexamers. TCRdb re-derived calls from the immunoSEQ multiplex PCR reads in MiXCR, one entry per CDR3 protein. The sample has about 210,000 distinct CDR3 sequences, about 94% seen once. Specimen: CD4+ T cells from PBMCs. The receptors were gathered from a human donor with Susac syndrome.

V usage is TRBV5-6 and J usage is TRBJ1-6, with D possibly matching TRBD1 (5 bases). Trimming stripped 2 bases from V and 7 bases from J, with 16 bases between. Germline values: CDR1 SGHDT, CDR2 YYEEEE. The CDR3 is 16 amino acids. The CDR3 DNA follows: TGTGCCAGCAGCTTTCAAGCAGGACAAGGAAATTCACCCCTCCACTTT. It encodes CASSFQAGQGNSPLHF.

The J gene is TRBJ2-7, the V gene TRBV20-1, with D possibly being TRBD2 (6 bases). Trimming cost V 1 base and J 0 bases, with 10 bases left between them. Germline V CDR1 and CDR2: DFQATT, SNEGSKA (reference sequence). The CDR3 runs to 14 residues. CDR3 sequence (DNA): TGCAGTGCTAGAGTTCTAGCGAGCTCCTACGAGCAGTACTTC. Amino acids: CSARVLASSYEQYF.

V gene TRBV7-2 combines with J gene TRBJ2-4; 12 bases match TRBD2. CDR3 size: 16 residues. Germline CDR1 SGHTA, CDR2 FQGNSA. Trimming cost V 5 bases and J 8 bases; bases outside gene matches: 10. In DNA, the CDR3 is TGTGCCAGCAGCCAAGGACTAGCGGGGAATTGGGACATTCAGTACTTC. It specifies CASSQGLAGNWDIQYF.

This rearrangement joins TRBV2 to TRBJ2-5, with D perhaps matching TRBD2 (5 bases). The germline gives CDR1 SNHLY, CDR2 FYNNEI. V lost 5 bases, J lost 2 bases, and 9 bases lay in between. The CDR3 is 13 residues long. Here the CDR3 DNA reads TGTGCCAGCAGTCCCGGGGAACAAGAGACCCAGTACTTC. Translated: CASSPGEQETQYF.

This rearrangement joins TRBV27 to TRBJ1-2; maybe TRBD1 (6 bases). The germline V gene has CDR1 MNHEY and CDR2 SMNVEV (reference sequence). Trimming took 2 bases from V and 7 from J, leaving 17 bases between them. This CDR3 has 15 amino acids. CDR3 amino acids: CASSLTRGRGSGYTF. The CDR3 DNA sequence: TGTGCCAGCAGTTTAACTCGCGGCAGGGGTAGTGGCTACACCTTC.

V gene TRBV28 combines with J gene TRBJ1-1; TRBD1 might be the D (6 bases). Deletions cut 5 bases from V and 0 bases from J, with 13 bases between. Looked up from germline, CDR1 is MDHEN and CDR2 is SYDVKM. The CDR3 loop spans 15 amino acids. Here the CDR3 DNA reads TGTGCCAGCAGTAGGCGACAGGTGGTGAACACTGAAGCTTTCTTT. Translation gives CASSRRQVVNTEAFF.

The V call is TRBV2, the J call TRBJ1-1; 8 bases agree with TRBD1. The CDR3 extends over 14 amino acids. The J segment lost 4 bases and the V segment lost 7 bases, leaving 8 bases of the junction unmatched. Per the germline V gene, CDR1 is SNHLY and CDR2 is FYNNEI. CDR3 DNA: TGTGCCAGCAATGAGCAGGGGGCCTCCACTGAAGCTTTCTTT. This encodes CASNEQGASTEAFF.

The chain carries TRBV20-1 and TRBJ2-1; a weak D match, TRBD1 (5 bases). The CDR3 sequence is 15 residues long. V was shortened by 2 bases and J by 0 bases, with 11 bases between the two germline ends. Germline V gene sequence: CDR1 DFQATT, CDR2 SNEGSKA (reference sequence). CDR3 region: CSARPHRSSYNEQFF. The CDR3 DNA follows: TGCAGTGCTAGACCCCACAGGAGCTCCTACAATGAGCAGTTCTTC.